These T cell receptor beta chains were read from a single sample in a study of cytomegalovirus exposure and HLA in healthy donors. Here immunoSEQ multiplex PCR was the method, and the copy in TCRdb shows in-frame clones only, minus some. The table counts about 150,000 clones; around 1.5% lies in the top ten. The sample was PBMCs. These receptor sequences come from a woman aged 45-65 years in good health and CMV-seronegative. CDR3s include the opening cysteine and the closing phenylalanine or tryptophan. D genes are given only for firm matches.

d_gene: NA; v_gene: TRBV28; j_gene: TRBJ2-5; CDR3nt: TGTGCCAGCAGTTTTAAGGGACACCGACAAGAGACCCAGTACTTC; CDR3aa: CASSFKGHRQETQYF
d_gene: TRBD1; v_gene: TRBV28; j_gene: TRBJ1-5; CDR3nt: TGTGCCAGCAGTTCGGACAGGTTCAATCAGCCCCAGCATTTT; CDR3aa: CASSSDRFNQPQHF
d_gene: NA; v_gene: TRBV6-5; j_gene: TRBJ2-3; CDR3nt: TGTGCCAGCAGTACTAGTATAGCGCAGTATTTT; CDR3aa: CASSTSIAQYF
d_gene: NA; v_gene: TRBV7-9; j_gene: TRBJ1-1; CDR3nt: TGTGCCAGCACCACCCTGAGCTACACTGAAGCTTTCTTT; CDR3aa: CASTTLSYTEAFF
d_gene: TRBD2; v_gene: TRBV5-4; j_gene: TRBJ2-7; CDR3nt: TGTGCCAGCAGCTCCCCAGCCGGGGGGAGCTACGAGCAGTACTTC; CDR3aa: CASSSPAGGSYEQYF
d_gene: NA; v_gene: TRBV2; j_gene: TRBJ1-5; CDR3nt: TGTGCCAGCAGTTTAGGGGGTAGCAATCAGCCCCAGCATTTT; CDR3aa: CASSLGGSNQPQHF
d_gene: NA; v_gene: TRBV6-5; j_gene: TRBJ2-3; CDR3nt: TGTGCCAGCAGTTACCGTCCCCGCAGGGCCACAGATACGCAGTATTTT; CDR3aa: CASSYRPRRATDTQYF
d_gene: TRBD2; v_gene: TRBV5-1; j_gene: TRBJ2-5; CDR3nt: TGCGCCAGCAGCTTGGGACTAGCTGATCAGGGGACCCAGTACTTC; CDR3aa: CASSLGLADQGTQYF
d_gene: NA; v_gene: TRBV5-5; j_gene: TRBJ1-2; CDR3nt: TGTGCCAGCAGCTTGTTCAGGGTAGGGGAACCTAACTATGGCTACACCTTC; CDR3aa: CASSLFRVGEPNYGYTF
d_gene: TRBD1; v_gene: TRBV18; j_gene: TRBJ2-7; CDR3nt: TGTGCCAGCTCCCAGGGGACAGTTGGCTCCTACGAGCAGTACTTC; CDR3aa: CASSQGTVGSYEQYF
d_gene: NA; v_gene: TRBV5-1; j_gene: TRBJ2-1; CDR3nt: TGCGCCAGCAGCTTGGACAGTTACAATGAGCAGTTCTTC; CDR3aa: CASSLDSYNEQFF
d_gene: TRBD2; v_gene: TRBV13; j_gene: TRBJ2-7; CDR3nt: TGTGCCAGCAGCTTAGTAGCGGGAGGGCTCTCCTACGAGCAGTACTTC; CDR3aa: CASSLVAGGLSYEQYF
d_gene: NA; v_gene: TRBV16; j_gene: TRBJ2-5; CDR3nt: TGTGCCAGCAGCCGTTACCGAGAAGAGACCCAGTACTTC; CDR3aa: CASSRYREETQYF
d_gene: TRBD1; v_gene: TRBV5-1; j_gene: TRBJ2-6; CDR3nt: TGCGCCAGCAGCCAGGACAGGAACTCTGGGGCCAACGTCCTGACTTTC; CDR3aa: CASSQDRNSGANVLTF
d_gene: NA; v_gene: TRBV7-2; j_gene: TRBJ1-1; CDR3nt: TGTGCCAGCAGCTTCCCCGCGGGGGCCGGCAGAACTGAAGCTTTCTTT; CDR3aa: CASSFPAGAGRTEAFF
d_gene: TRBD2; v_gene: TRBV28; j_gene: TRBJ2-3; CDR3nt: TGTGCCAGCAGTATAGCGGGAGAGCTAGATACGCAGTATTTT; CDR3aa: CASSIAGELDTQYF
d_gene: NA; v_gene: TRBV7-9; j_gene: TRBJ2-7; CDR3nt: TGTGCCAGCAGCTCGGACAACTACGAGCAGTACTTC; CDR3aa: CASSSDNYEQYF
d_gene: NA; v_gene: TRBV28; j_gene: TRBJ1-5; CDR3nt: TGTGCCAGCACCCCAGGGGTAGGGCAGCCCCAGCATTTT; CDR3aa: CASTPGVGQPQHF